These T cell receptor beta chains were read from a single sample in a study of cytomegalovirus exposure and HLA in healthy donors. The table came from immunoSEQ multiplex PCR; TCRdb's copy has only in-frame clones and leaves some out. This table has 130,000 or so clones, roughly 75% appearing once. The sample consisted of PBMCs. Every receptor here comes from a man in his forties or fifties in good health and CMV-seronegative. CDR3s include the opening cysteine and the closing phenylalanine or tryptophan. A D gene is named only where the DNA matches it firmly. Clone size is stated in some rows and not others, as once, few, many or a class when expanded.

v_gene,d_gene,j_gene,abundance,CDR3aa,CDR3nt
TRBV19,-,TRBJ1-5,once,CASSILNAGWGNQPQHF,TGTGCCAGTAGCATACTAAACGCGGGTTGGGGCAATCAGCCCCAGCATTTT
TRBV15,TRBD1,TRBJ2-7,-,CATSGIDRVVFYEQYF,TGTGCCACCAGCGGAATAGACAGGGTCGTTTTCTACGAGCAGTACTTC
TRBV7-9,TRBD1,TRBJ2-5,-,CASSFNGRGPEETQYF,TGTGCCAGCAGCTTTAACGGTAGGGGGCCGGAGGAGACCCAGTACTTC
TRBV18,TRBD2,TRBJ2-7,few,CASSGGGSYEQYF,TGTGCCAGCTCAGGCGGGGGCTCCTACGAGCAGTACTTC
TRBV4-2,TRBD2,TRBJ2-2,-,CASSHPREEGGHRGAVF,TGTGCCAGCAGCCACCCAAGGGAGGAGGGAGGGCACCGGGGAGCTGTTTTT
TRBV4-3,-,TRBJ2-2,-,CASSPYTANTGELFF,TGCGCCAGCAGCCCATATACGGCGAACACCGGGGAGCTGTTTTTT
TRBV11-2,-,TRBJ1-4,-,CASSFRENEKLFF,TGTGCCAGCAGCTTTCGGGAGAATGAAAAACTGTTTTTT
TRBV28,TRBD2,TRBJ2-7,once,CASSWRTSGTYEQYF,TGTGCCAGCAGCTGGCGGACTAGCGGTACGTACGAGCAGTACTTC
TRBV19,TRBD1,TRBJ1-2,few,CASTTKPGQGHYGYTF,TGTGCCAGTACCACTAAACCTGGACAGGGGCACTATGGCTACACCTTC
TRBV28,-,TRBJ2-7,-,CASTLGSGVYEQYF,TGTGCCAGCACCTTAGGGTCAGGGGTCTACGAGCAGTACTTC
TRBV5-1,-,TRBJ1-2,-,CASSLGTSTNYGYTF,TGCGCCAGCAGCTTGGGGACATCGACTAACTATGGCTACACCTTC
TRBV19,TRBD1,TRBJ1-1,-,CASSGTNLWDSYTEAFF,TGTGCCAGTAGTGGGACAAACCTCTGGGACAGCTACACTGAAGCTTTCTTT
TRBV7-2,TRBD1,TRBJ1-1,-,CASSLARDRVGTEAFF,TGTGCCAGCAGCCTCGCGAGGGACAGGGTGGGCACTGAAGCTTTCTTT
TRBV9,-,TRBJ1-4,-,CASSIGDTPSNEKLFF,TGTGCCAGCAGCATAGGGGACACACCCTCTAATGAAAAACTGTTTTTT
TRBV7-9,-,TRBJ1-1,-,CASSLERIHTEAFF,TGTGCCAGCAGCTTAGAGCGGATCCACACTGAAGCTTTCTTT
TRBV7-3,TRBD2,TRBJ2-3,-,CASSPHSGGAEDTQYF,TGTGCCAGCAGCCCACATAGCGGGGGGGCAGAAGATACGCAGTATTTT
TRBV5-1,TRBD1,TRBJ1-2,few,CASSLETGESGYTF,TGCGCCAGCAGCTTGGAGACAGGGGAGTCCGGCTACACCTTC
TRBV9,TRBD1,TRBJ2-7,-,CASSLRRQGELYEQYF,TGTGCCAGCAGCCTCCGACGACAGGGGGAACTCTACGAGCAGTACTTC
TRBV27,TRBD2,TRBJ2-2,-,CASRETSGGANTGELFF,TGTGCCAGCAGGGAGACTAGCGGGGGGGCGAACACCGGGGAGCTGTTTTTT
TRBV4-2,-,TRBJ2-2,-,CASSQEGGSTGELFF,TGTGCCAGCAGCCAAGAGGGGGGTTCCACCGGGGAGCTGTTTTTT
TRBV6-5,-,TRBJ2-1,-,CANSVDSYNEQFF,TGTGCCAACTCGGTAGATTCCTACAATGAGCAGTTCTTC
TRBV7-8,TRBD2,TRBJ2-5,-,CASSQHSGLEVETQYF,TGTGCCAGCAGCCAGCACTCGGGACTAGAGGTAGAGACCCAGTACTTC
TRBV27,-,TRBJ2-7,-,CASSLGHEQYF,TGTGCCAGCAGTTTGGGCCACGAGCAGTACTTC
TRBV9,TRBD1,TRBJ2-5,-,CASSEVPGQGYQETQYF,TGTGCCAGCAGCGAGGTCCCGGGACAGGGGTACCAAGAGACCCAGTACTTC
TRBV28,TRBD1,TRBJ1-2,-,CASRKTGQAGYTF,TGTGCCAGCAGAAAAACCGGACAGGCCGGCTACACCTTC
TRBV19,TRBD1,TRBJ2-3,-,CASSIGQAGTDTQYF,TGTGCCAGTAGTATCGGACAGGCGGGCACAGATACGCAGTATTTT
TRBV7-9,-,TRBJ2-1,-,CASSHTGPAAYNEQFF,TGTGCCAGCAGCCACACAGGGCCGGCGGCCTACAATGAGCAGTTCTTC
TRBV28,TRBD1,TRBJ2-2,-,CASSLTGPNTGELFF,TGTGCCAGCAGTTTGACAGGGCCCAACACCGGGGAGCTGTTTTTT
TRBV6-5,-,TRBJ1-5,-,CASSPGYQPQHF,TGTGCCAGCAGTCCAGGGTATCAGCCCCAGCATTTT
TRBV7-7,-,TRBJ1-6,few,CASSLGARDNSPLHF,TGTGCCAGCAGCTTAGGTGCACGGGATAATTCACCCCTCCACTTT
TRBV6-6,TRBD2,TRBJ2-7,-,CASRPGTSSYEQYF,TGTGCCAGCAGGCCCGGGACTAGCAGCTACGAGCAGTACTTC
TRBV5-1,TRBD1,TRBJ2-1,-,CASSLDGQASNEQFF,TGCGCCAGCAGCTTGGATGGACAGGCCAGCAATGAGCAGTTCTTC
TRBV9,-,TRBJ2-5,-,CASSVAASPYLKETQYF,TGTGCCAGCAGCGTAGCTGCGTCCCCTTATCTGAAGGAGACCCAGTACTTC
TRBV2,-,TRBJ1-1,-,CASVPRGTNTEAFF,TGTGCCAGCGTTCCAAGGGGGACGAACACTGAAGCTTTCTTT
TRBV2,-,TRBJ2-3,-,CASSPALIDRGTDTQYF,TGTGCCAGCAGTCCCGCCCTGATCGATCGGGGCACAGATACGCAGTATTTT
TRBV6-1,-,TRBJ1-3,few,CASSEAIPTLTVSGNTIYF,TGTGCCAGCAGTGAAGCTATCCCTACCTTGACAGTCTCTGGAAACACCATATATTTT
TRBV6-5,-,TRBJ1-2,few,CASSYRGMTSYTF,TGTGCCAGCAGTTACCGCGGGATGACAAGCTACACCTTC
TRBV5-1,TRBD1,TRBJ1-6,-,CASSSGQASYNSPLHF,TGCGCCAGCAGCTCGGGACAGGCCTCCTATAATTCACCCCTCCACTTT
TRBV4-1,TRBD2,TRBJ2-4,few,CASSQDRLAGGRVGKNIQYF,TGCGCCAGCAGCCAAGATCGACTAGCGGGGGGGCGAGTTGGCAAAAACATTCAGTACTTC
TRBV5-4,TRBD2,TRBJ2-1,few,CATLAGGGINEQFF,TGTGCCACTCTAGCGGGGGGAGGAATCAATGAGCAGTTCTTC
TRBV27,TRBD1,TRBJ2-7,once,CASTPAGTVYEQYF,TGTGCCAGCACTCCGGCCGGGACAGTTTACGAGCAGTACTTC
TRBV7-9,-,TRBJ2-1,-,CASSFVSRGARNEQFF,TGTGCCAGCAGCTTTGTTAGTCGGGGGGCGCGGAATGAGCAGTTCTTC
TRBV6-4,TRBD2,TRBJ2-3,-,CASSESGGSDTQYF,TGTGCCAGCAGTGAGTCGGGGGGATCAGATACGCAGTATTTT
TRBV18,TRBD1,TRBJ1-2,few,CASSPLQRQGSGYTF,TGTGCCAGCTCACCCTTGCAAAGACAGGGAAGTGGCTACACCTTC
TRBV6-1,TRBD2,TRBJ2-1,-,CASTVAGGSYNEQFF,TGTGCCAGCACTGTAGCGGGGGGCTCCTACAATGAGCAGTTCTTC
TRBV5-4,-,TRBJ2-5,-,CASSRGGETQYF,TGTGCCAGCAGCCGGGGAGGCGAGACCCAGTACTTC
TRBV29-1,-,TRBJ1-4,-,CSVLGGAEEKLFF,TGCAGCGTTCTCGGGGGGGCAGAGGAAAAACTGTTTTTT
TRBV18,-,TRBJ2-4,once,CASSIDRSGVQYF,TGTGCCAGCTCAATCGACAGGTCCGGGGTTCAGTACTTC